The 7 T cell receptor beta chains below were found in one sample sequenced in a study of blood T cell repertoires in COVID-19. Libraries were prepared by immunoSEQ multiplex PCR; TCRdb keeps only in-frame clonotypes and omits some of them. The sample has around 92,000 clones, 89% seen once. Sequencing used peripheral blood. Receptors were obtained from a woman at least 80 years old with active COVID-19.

The CDR3 nucleotides read TGTGCCACCAGGTCGGCGGTGGTCCCGAGGTACGAGCAGTACTTC. Its translation is CATRSAVVPRYEQYF. The V call is TRBV10-3, the J call TRBJ2-7, with D unresolved. V lost 10 bases, J lost 4 bases, and 23 bases lay in between. CDR1 and CDR2 from the germline V gene are ENHRY and SYGVKD. The CDR3 has 15 residues.

The CDR3 protein is CASSRSGRAGNEQFF. The CDR3 DNA reads as TGTGCCAGCAGCCGCAGCGGGAGGGCTGGGAATGAGCAGTTCTTC. This chain uses TRBV6-5 with TRBJ2-1; 10 nucleotides line up with TRBD2. In germline, CDR1 is MNHEY, CDR2 SVGAGI. After removal of 6 bases from V and 7 bases from J, the junction contained 9 bases not matched to a gene. This CDR3 has 15 residues.

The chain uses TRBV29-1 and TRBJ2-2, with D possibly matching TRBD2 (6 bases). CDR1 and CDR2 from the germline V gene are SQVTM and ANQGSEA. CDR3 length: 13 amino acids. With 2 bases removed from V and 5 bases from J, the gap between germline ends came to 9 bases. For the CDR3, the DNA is TGCAGCGTTGAACGGACTATTACCGGGGAGCTGTTTTTT. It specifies CSVERTITGELFF.

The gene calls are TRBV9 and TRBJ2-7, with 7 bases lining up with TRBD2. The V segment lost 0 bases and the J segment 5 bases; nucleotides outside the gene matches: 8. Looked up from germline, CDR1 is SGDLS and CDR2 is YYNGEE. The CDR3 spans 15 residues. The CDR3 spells CASSVGGGRGDEQYF. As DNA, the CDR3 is TGTGCCAGCAGCGTAGGGGGCGGGAGAGGCGACGAGCAGTACTTC.

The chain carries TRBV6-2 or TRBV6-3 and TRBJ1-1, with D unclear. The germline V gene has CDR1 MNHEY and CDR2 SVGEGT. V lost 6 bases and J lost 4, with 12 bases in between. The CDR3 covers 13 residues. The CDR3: CASSSGWRTEAFF. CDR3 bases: TGTGCCAGCAGCTCAGGATGGCGCACTGAAGCTTTCTTT.

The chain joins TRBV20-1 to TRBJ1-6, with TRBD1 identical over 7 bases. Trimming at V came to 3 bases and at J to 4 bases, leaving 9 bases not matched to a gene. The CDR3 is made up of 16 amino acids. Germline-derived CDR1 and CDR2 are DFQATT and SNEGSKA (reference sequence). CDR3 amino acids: CSASESGGTYNSPLHF. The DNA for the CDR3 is TGCAGTGCTAGTGAATCAGGGGGGACATATAATTCACCCCTCCACTTT.

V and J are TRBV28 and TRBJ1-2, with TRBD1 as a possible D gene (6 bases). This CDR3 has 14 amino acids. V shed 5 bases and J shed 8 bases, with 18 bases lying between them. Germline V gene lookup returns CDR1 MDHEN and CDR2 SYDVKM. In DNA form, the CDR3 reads TGTGCCAGCAGTGCCTACAGGGTTTCGGGGGGCTACACCTTC. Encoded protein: CASSAYRVSGGYTF.